What follows are 7 T cell receptor beta chains derived from one specimen sequenced in a study of CD8 T cell repertoires and HIV-1 epitope variants. Repertoires were generated with immunoSEQ multiplex PCR, while TCRdb's copy carries only in-frame clones and drops some. The sample carries about 90,000 clones, 74% recorded once. Sequenced input: uncultured baseline CD8+ T cells from peripheral blood mononuclear cells (PBMCs). These receptors came from a male donor with HIV.

This clone was counted once. CDR3 DNA: TGTGCCAGCAGCTTTTTTGGGACAGGGGAATTGGAGACTGAAGCTTTCTTT. Protein: CASSFFGTGELETEAFF. The V and J genes are TRBV7-9 and TRBJ1-1; 10 nucleotides agree with TRBD1. The CDR3 totals 17 residues. CDR1 is SEHNR, CDR2 FQNEAQ, per germline (reference sequence). V lost 3 bases, J lost 5 bases, and 12 bases stayed unmatched.

The chain's CDR3 is CASSLSGGDEQFF. The CDR3 nucleotides are TGTGCCAGCAGTTTATCGGGGGGGGATGAGCAGTTCTTC. V is TRBV27 and J is TRBJ2-1; 7 nucleotides match TRBD2. Per germline, CDR1 MNHEY and CDR2 SMNVEV (reference sequence). V was pared by 0 bases and J by 8 bases, with 1 base of the junction left unmatched. The CDR3 sequence is 13 residues long.

The J gene is TRBJ2-2, the V gene TRBV19, with D unclear. The germline V gene encodes CDR1 LNHDA and CDR2 SQIVND (reference sequence). There are 16 residues in the CDR3. The ends were cut back, 2 bases at V and 4 bases at J, with 14 bases in the middle. The CDR3 reads CASSIPANRGTGELFF. For the CDR3, the DNA is TGTGCCAGTAGTATACCGGCCAACAGAGGCACCGGGGAGCTGTTTTTT.

The V and J genes are TRBV5-6 and TRBJ2-7; D gene unclear. V dropped 0 bases and J dropped 4 bases, with 11 bases sitting between them. The CDR3 covers 14 residues. Germline loops: CDR1 SGHDT, CDR2 YYEEEE. The CDR3 region has the DNA TGTGCCAGCAGCTTGGAAGACCGATTTTACGAGCAGTACTTC. Amino acids: CASSLEDRFYEQYF.

The chain is built from TRBV18 and TRBJ1-4, with D possibly TRBD1 on 5 matching bases. V lost 4 bases to trimming and J lost 1 base, with 10 bases between them. The V gene's germline CDR1 is KGHSH and CDR2 LQKENI. This CDR3 region has 15 residues. CDR3 coding DNA: TGTGCCAGCTCACTTGGGACGGAAACTAATGAAAAACTGTTTTTT. Encoded protein: CASSLGTETNEKLFF. The complete variable domain, with remaining parts taken from reference TRBV18 and TRBJ1-4, reads NAGVMQNPRHLVRRRGQEARLRCSPMKGHSHVYWYRQLPEEGLKFMVYLQKENIIDESGMPKERFSAEFPKEGPSILRIQQVVRGDSAAYFCASSLGTETNEKLFFGSGTQLSVL.

J is TRBJ2-2 and V is TRBV7-8; 12 bases are shared with TRBD2. Germline CDR1 reads SGHVS; CDR2 reads FQNEAQ. V lost 5 bases, J lost 5 bases, and 9 bases stayed unmatched. The length of the CDR3 is 17 residues. CDR3 sequence: CASSNLLAGGLTGELFF. CDR3 in DNA: TGTGCCAGCAGCAATCTCCTAGCGGGGGGGCTGACCGGGGAGCTGTTTTTT. Full variable domain (missing parts from reference TRBV7-8 and TRBJ2-2): GAGVSQSPRYKVAKRGQDVALRCDPISGHVSLFWYQQALGQGPEFLTYFQNEAQLDKSGLPSDRFFAERPEGSVSTLKIQRTQQEDSAVYLCASSNLLAGGLTGELFFGEGSRLTVL.

This chain connects TRBV28 to TRBJ2-6; D may be TRBD2 (6 bases). The germline gives CDR1 MDHEN, CDR2 SYDVKM. Trimming shortened V by 9 bases and J by 1 base, and 13 bases separated the two germline ends. The CDR3 sequence is 15 residues long. The chain's CDR3 is CASGTFSSGANVLTF. As DNA, the CDR3 is TGTGCCAGTGGGACTTTCAGTTCTGGGGCCAACGTCCTGACTTTC.